The rows below give T cell receptor beta chains drawn from one sample of a study of blood T cell repertoires in COVID-19. Method: immunoSEQ multiplex PCR; TCRdb's copy keeps in-frame clones and lacks some. The table records approximately 65,000 clones, roughly nine tenths of them present only once. Source material: peripheral blood. The receptors were sampled from a woman aged 45-65 years with active COVID-19. CDR3s include the opening cysteine and the closing phenylalanine or tryptophan. A D gene is named only where the DNA matches it firmly. Clone sizes are given selectively: once, few, many, or a class where the clone is expanded.

V,J,D,size,CDR3,DNA
TRBV7-3,TRBJ1-5,TRBD1,.,CASSLNRGDQPQHF,TGTGCCAGCAGCCTGAACAGGGGAGATCAGCCCCAGCATTTT
TRBV2,TRBJ2-3,TRBD1,.,CASRAGQGIDTQYF,TGTGCCAGCAGGGCTGGACAGGGTATAGATACGCAGTATTTT
TRBV2,TRBJ1-5,.,.,CASTTGELIAGNQPQHF,TGTGCCAGCACCACGGGAGAGCTTATTGCGGGCAATCAGCCCCAGCATTTT
TRBV20-1,TRBJ2-5,.,.,CSATGEETQYF,TGCAGTGCTACCGGGGAGGAGACCCAGTACTTC
TRBV18,TRBJ2-3,.,.,CASSPPRRGTSTDTQYF,TGTGCCAGCTCACCACCGCGGCGGGGTACTAGCACAGATACGCAGTATTTT
TRBV9,TRBJ2-7,.,.,CASSVADRSYEQYF,TGTGCCAGCAGCGTAGCGGACAGATCCTACGAGCAGTACTTC
TRBV4-1,TRBJ1-4,TRBD1,.,CASSQGWGQGSEKLFF,TGCGCCAGCAGCCAAGGGTGGGGACAGGGGAGTGAAAAACTGTTTTTT
TRBV3-1/TRBV3-2,TRBJ2-5,TRBD1,.,CASSQAQGAPETQYF,TGTGCCAGCAGCCAAGCACAGGGGGCGCCAGAGACCCAGTACTTC
TRBV5-1,TRBJ2-7,TRBD1,.,CASRRGTGNYEQYF,TGCGCCAGCAGACGTGGGACAGGCAACTACGAGCAGTACTTC
TRBV30,TRBJ2-3,.,.,CAWRIAASTDTQYF,TGTGCCTGGAGAATAGCTGCTAGCACAGATACGCAGTATTTT
TRBV7-6,TRBJ2-3,TRBD2,.,CAEREYGDTQYF,TGTGCTGAGCGGGAGTATGGAGATACGCAGTATTTT
TRBV18,TRBJ2-7,TRBD2,.,CASSPDMGLAGEGFWDEQYF,TGTGCCAGCTCACCAGATATGGGACTAGCGGGAGAAGGGTTCTGGGACGAGCAGTACTTC
TRBV24-1,TRBJ2-3,TRBD1,.,CATSDSGQGLSTDTQYF,TGTGCCACCAGTGATTCCGGACAGGGCTTGAGCACAGATACGCAGTATTTT
TRBV12-3/TRBV12-4,TRBJ1-1,.,once,CASSLDWNTEAFF,TGTGCCAGCAGTCTCGACTGGAACACTGAAGCTTTCTTT
TRBV19,TRBJ1-1,.,.,CASSMGGDLNTEAFF,TGTGCCAGTAGTATGGGAGGCGATTTGAACACTGAAGCTTTCTTT
TRBV5-8,TRBJ2-3,TRBD2,.,CASSLGWTRKSSSTDTQYF,TGTGCCAGCAGCTTAGGGTGGACTAGAAAATCTTCTAGCACAGATACGCAGTATTTT
TRBV7-9,TRBJ2-1,TRBD2,.,CASSKGLAGGNEQFF,TGTGCCAGCAGCAAGGGACTAGCGGGAGGAAATGAGCAGTTCTTC
TRBV6-5,TRBJ2-1,.,few,CASRDMFGEQFF,TGTGCCAGCAGGGATATGTTCGGGGAGCAGTTCTTC
TRBV29-1,TRBJ2-7,.,.,CSVEEQGTYEQYF,TGCAGCGTTGAAGAACAGGGAACCTACGAGCAGTACTTC
TRBV20-1,TRBJ2-5,TRBD2,.,CSASNSGGQETQYF,TGCAGTGCTAGTAACAGCGGGGGCCAAGAGACCCAGTACTTC
TRBV25-1,TRBJ2-3,.,.,CASSVLGTLEMGTDTQYF,TGTGCCAGCAGTGTCCTGGGGACATTAGAAATGGGCACAGATACGCAGTATTTT
TRBV5-1,TRBJ1-4,TRBD1,.,CASSLGQGREKLFF,TGCGCCAGCAGCCTGGGACAGGGTAGGGAAAAACTGTTTTTT
TRBV5-1,TRBJ2-3,.,.,CASSLTGGSDTQYF,TGCGCCAGCAGCTTAACGGGTGGCTCAGATACGCAGTATTTT
TRBV5-6,TRBJ2-5,TRBD2,.,CASSSGLAGGQETQYF,TGTGCCAGCAGCTCGGGACTAGCGGGAGGCCAAGAGACCCAGTACTTC
TRBV6-2/TRBV6-3,TRBJ2-3,.,.,CASSYSRASLTQYF,TGTGCCAGCAGTTACTCGCGAGCTTCCCTCACGCAGTATTTT
TRBV7-3,TRBJ2-1,TRBD2,.,CASRPPGLAWNEQFF,TGTGCCAGCAGACCCCCGGGACTAGCTTGGAATGAGCAGTTCTTC